This T cell receptor (beta chain) was sequenced for a study of beta chain features in type 1 diabetes listed by TCRdb under 2018. Regarding the study in general: Patients and healthy donors did not differ in mean age, gender distribution, total cell number or subset yield. Whereas all 28 donors provided naive and central memory subsets, regulatory and stem cell-like memory subsets were isolated from just 8 patients and roughly eight healthy donors. A total of some 100,000,000 sorted cells were examined across all samples, and a strong correlation was observed between cell number per subset and RNA yield. In the study, recently diagnosed type 1 diabetes patients and matched healthy donors were compared on the TCRB repertoires of their sorted circulating CD4+ T cell subsets. Overall study outcomes, separate from this receptor: Sequencing cDNA rather than genomic DNA could over-represent highly expressing activated cells, although activation and CD3 levels did not differ between groups. Naive, central memory and regulatory TCRB repertoires appeared to be more alike among patients than among healthy donors. PCR might favor shorter templates, but patient and control samples were amplified and corrected together, so any skew would affect both groups equally. At VDJ recombination sites, patients with type 1 diabetes made fewer insertions and deleted more nucleotides, a pattern implying thymic rearrangement abnormalities. Type 1 diabetes patients showed a moderate but significant shortening of TCRB CDR3 length in all four CD4+ subsets. Because small numbers of individuals were included in the HLA sub-analyses, any influence of HLA type on TCRB rearrangement was left unresolved.

Each donor gave one peripheral blood draw, averaging around 120 mL, which was collected into heparinised tubes. Naive, central memory, regulatory and stem cell-like memory CD4+ T cells were sorted on a BD FACSAria II using a panel including CD45RO, CCR7, CD25, CD127, CD95 and CD27. A purity above 98% was achieved for all sorted populations. PBMCs were isolated right away by Lymphoprep density gradient centrifugation and were stained directly, without culture. So that batch effects would be minimized, each experiment stained and sorted samples in pairs, pairing one healthy donor with one patient. Note on this clone: This receptor's antigen is unknown. No per-base quality is available; no much larger clone lies one base away.

Between the V and J ends, shortened by 6 bases and 1 base respectively, the junction contains 7 bases. Counted from cysteine to phenylalanine, this CDR3 has 13 amino acids. Only the CDR3 DNA stays, 39 bases, in frame from base 1. The germline V gene (reference sequence) yields MNHEY for CDR1 and SMNVEV for CDR2. The entire isolated RNA was reverse transcribed using the High Capacity cDNA Reverse Transcription Kit, and thus expressed TCRB transcripts were sequenced. Naive, central memory and regulatory T cell samples underwent deep immunoSEQ sequencing, averaging around 4 million total reads per sample. Sorted cells were lysed in RLT buffer, and RNA was extracted using DNase-treated RNeasy Micro or Mini kits according to cell number. To prevent cross-contamination, every cell subset was processed on its own, while patient and healthy donor samples were processed together. TCRB sequences were amplified from cDNA with the immunoSEQ multiplex PCR, producing 87-bp fragments spanning the CDR3 region. The amplicons were sequenced using the Illumina HiSeq platform. As for how the authors treated the data: PCR bias was computationally corrected using synthetic template baselines, reads within Hamming distance 2 were collapsed, and singletons that could not be merged were discarded. By aligning reads against IMGT, V, D and J genes, CDR3 length, and insertions or deletions at six rearrangement sites were assigned. Clonotype counts were normalized to sorted cell number within each subset before computing true diversity and Gini coefficients with the tcR R package. Repertoire sharing was quantified using the overlap coefficient calculated on TCRB nucleotide sequences. As a proxy for the pre-selection repertoire, out-of-frame TCRB sequences from naive cells were analyzed. What TCRdb holds here is the immuneACCESS table cut down to in-frame rearrangements. Part of the clones is not present; checked against another copy, under half of the missing clones reflect an unresolved V gene, and the others are unexplained. Clonal size and the V and J genes are those of that table, whereas D and trimming came from the DNA. The sample includes hundreds of thousands of clones, with approximately 28% observed a single time. The ten most abundant clones make up around 0.065% of the sample.

The V and J genes are TRBV27 and TRBJ2-1; the D region possibly corresponds to TRBD1 (5 bases align). The receptor was derived from a young man in good health. The sequencing sample was made of naive CD4+ T cells from blood. The cell subset or site label for this specimen denotes: true naive CD4+ T cells. The CDR3 protein: CASRQDSYNEQFF. The sequence in DNA is TGTGCCAGCAGACAGGATTCCTACAATGAGCAGTTCTTC.